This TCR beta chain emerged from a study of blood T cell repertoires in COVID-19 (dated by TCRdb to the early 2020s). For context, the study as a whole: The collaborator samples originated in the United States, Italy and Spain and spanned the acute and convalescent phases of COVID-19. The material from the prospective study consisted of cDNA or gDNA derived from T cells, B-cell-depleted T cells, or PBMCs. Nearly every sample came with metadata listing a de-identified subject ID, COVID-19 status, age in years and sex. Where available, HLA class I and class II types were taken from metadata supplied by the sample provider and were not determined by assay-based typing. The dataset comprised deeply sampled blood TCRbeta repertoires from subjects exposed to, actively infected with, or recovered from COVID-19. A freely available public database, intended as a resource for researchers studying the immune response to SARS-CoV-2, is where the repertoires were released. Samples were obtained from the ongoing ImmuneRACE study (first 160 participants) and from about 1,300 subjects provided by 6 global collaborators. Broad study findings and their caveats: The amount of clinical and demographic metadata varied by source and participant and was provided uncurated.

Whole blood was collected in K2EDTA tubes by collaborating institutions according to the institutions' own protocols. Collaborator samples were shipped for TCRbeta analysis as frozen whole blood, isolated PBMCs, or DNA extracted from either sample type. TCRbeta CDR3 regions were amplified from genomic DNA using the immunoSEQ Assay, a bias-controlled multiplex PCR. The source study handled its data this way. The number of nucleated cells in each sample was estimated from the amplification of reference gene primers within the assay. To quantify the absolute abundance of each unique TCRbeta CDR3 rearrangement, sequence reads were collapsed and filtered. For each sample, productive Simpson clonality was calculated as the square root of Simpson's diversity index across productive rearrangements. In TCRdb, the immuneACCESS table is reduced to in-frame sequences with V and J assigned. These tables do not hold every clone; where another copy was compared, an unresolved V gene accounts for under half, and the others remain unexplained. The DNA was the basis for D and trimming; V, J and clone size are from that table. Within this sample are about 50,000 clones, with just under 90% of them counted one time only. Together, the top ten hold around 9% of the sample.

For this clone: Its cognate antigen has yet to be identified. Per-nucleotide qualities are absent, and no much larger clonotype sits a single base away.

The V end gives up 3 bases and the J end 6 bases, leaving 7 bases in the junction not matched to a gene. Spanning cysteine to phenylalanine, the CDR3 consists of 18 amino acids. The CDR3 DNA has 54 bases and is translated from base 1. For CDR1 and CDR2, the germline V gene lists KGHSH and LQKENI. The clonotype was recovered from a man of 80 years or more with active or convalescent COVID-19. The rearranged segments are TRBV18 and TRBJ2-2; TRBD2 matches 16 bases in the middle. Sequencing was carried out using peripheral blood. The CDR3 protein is CASSPPGLAGGSPGELFF. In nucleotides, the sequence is TGTGCCAGCTCACCCCCGGGACTAGCGGGAGGGAGTCCCGGGGAGCTGTTTTTT.